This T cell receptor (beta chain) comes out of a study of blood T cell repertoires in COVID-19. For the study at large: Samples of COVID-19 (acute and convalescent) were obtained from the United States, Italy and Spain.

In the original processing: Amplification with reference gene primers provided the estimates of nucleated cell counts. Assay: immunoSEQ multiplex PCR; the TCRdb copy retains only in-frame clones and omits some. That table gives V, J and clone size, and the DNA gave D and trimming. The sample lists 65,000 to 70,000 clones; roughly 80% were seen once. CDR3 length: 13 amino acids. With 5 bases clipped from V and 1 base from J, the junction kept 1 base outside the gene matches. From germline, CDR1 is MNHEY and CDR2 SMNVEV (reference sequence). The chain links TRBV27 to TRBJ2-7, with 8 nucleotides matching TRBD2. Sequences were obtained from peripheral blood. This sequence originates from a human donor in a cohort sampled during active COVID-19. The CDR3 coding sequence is TGTGCCAGCAGTGGACTAGCATCCTACGAGCAGTACTTC. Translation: CASSGLASYEQYF.